This passage covers 4 T cell receptor beta chains from one sample sequenced in a study of T-cell memory formation after mild COVID-19. A single record per CDR3 protein comes from TCRdb applying MiXCR to the 5' RACE reads. The sample lists roughly 600,000 distinct CDR3 sequences, over 15% occurring once. The specimen was PBMCs or a T cell subset sorted from them (not recorded which). These receptors were collected from an adult woman who had mild COVID-19 (a few samples of this study predate the infection). Cell type and time point are not known.

The chain joins TRBV4-3 to TRBJ2-5; TRBD2 aligns across 11 bases. There are 16 residues in the CDR3. Germline V CDR1 and CDR2: LGHNA, YSLEER. The J segment lost 5 bases and the V segment lost 3 bases, leaving 8 bases of the junction unmatched. The CDR3 region has the DNA TGCGCCAGCAGCCAGTTTAGCGGGAGGGCGGGGGAGACCCAGTACTTC. Amino acids: CASSQFSGRAGETQYF.

J is TRBJ1-2 and V is TRBV7-9; no clear D. This CDR3 comprises 14 residues. V was shortened by 5 bases and J by 5 bases, with 15 bases between the two germline ends. Germline V CDR1 and CDR2: SEHNR, FQNEAQ (reference sequence). CDR3 amino acids: CASSPPLAGYGYTF. The DNA for the CDR3 is TGTGCCAGCAGCCCCCCCCTCGCGGGGTATGGCTACACCTTC. Supplemented by reference TRBV7-9 and TRBJ1-2, the full variable domain reads DTGVSQNPRHKITKRGQNVTFRCDPISEHNRLYWYRQTLGQGPEFLTYFQNEAQLEKSRLLSDRFSAERPKGSFSTLEIQRTEQGDSAMYLCASSPPLAGYGYTFGSGTRLTVV.

This clonotype was detected only a few times. The chain uses TRBV5-1 and TRBJ2-1; TRBD1 might be the D (7 bases). Trimming shortened V by 0 bases and J by 8 bases, and 12 bases separated the two germline ends. From germline, CDR1 is SGHRS and CDR2 YFSETQ. The CDR3 consists of 14 residues. CDR3 sequence reads: CASSLAGGGDEQFF. The CDR3 nucleotides are TGCGCCAGCAGCTTGGCCGGAGGGGGCGATGAGCAGTTCTTC.

V and J are TRBV13 and TRBJ2-1, with 12 bases matching TRBD2. After removal of 5 bases from V and 7 bases from J, the junction contained 9 bases not matched to a gene. Per germline, CDR1 PRHDT and CDR2 FYEKMQ (reference sequence). The CDR3 is made up of 16 amino acids. CDR3 sequence reads: CASSLFGLAGWNEQFF. The CDR3 nucleotides are TGTGCCAGCAGCCTCTTTGGACTAGCGGGATGGAATGAGCAGTTCTTC.